This TCR beta chain was sequenced in a study of glioma-infiltrating T cells after dendritic cell vaccination. This CDR3 has 12 amino acids. The ends were cut back, 7 bases at V and 2 bases at J, with 3 bases in the middle. Germline CDR1 is LNHDA and CDR2 is SQIVND (reference sequence). Sequencing used immunoSEQ multiplex PCR; TCRdb keeps in-frame clones, though not all of them. The table lists around 100,000 clones, roughly 76% of them singletons, with approximately 12% in the top ten. The material sequenced was blood, taken before dendritic cell vaccination. The chain uses TRBV19 and TRBJ1-6; no firm D call. This sequence was found in a human donor with glioblastoma. Written as DNA, the CDR3 is TGTGCCAGTAATACCTATAATTCACCCCTCCACTTT. Protein: CASNTYNSPLHF.